This TCR beta chain comes out of a study of T cells in Graves' hyperthyroidism and ophthalmopathy. Study-level findings and limits: Most clonotypes expanded in thyroid above 0.001 were likewise present in blood.

This clonotype was recorded many times. Its antigen is not identified. The source material, RNA transcripts, was used to amplify TCR beta CDR3 regions. With the HTBI primer set, the TCR CDR3 went through a first round of RT-PCR. MiXCR, run by TCRdb on the multiplex PCR reads, gives a single entry per CDR3 protein. This table has some 150,000 distinct CDR3 sequences, roughly a fifth appearing once. The CDR3 covers 13 residues. Germline CDR1 reads DFQATT; CDR2 reads SNEGSKA (reference sequence). The V gene end was trimmed by 4 bases and the J gene end by 4 bases; junction bases not matched to a gene: 5. Hyperthyroidism, newly diagnosed and lasting under 2 months, affected patients aged 18 to 65. Researchers barred patients who had uncontrolled infection, other autoimmune disease, pregnancy or lactation.

The sample was blood. The TCR was taken from a woman aged 50 to 60 with Graves' hyperthyroidism that later progressed to Graves' ophthalmopathy. This chain joins TRBV20-1 and TRBJ2-7, with 9 nucleotides matching TRBD2. The CDR3 is CSATLAGRYEQYF. The CDR3 DNA reads TGCAGTGCTACTCTAGCGGGACGGTACGAGCAGTACTTC.